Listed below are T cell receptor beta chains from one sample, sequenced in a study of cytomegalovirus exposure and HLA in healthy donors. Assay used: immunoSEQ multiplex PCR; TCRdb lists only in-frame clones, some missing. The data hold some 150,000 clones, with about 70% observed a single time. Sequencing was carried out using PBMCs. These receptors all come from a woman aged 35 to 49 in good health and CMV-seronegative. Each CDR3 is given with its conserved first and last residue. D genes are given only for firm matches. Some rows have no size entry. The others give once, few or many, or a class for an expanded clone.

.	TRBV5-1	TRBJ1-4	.	TGCGCCAGCAGCTTTACGGGGGACCTTAATGAAAAACTGTTTTTT	CASSFTGDLNEKLFF
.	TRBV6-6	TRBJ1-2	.	TGTGCCAGCAGTTTACAGGGAAACTATGGCTACACCTTC	CASSLQGNYGYTF
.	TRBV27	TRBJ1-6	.	TGTGCCAGCAGCCCCAGGGTCCCCGATTCACCCCTCCACTTT	CASSPRVPDSPLHF
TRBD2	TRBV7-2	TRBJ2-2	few	TGTGCCAGCAGAGTAGCGGGGAGCACCGGGGAGCTGTTTTTT	CASRVAGSTGELFF
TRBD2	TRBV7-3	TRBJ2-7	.	TGTGCCAGCAGCTTAGAGCGGGGGGCCAGCTACGAGCAGTACTTC	CASSLERGASYEQYF
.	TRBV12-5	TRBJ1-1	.	TGTGCTAGTGGTTTGCCGAGGAGGGAATTTGACACTGAAGCTTTCTTT	CASGLPRREFDTEAFF
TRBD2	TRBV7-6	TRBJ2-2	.	TGTGCCAGCAGCTTGGGCGGGGGGAACACCGGGGAGCTGTTTTTT	CASSLGGGNTGELFF
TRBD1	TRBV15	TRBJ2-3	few	TGTGCCACCAGCAGACTGACAGGGGGCGCGGGCACAGATACGCAGTATTTT	CATSRLTGGAGTDTQYF
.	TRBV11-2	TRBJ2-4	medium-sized	TGTGCCAGCAGCTTCGTAGCAGAAGAAAACATTCAGTACTTC	CASSFVAEENIQYF
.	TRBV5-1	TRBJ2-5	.	TGCGCCAGCAGCTTGGGATCGGGGGGCCGGGAGACCCAGTACTTC	CASSLGSGGRETQYF
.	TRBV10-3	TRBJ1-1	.	TGTGCCGTCAGGGTATCGGACACTGAAGCTTTCTTT	CAVRVSDTEAFF
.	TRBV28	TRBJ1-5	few	TGTGCCAGCAGTTACTTCCCCCGGCAGCCCCAGCATTTT	CASSYFPRQPQHF
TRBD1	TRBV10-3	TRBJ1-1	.	TGTGCCATCAGTGACGCGACAGGGGTAGGCACTGAAGCTTTCTTT	CAISDATGVGTEAFF
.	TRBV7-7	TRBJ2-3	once	TGTGCCAGCAGCCGCGGCGGGGCCGGGGATACGCAGTATTTT	CASSRGGAGDTQYF
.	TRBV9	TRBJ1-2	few	TGTGCCAGCAGCGTAGTGGCAGTAAATGGCTACACCTTC	CASSVVAVNGYTF
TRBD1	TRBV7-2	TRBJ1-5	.	TGTGCCAGCAGCTCCCGACAGGGGGATCAGCCCCAGCATTTT	CASSSRQGDQPQHF
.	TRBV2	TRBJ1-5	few	TGTGCCAGCAGTGAAGTGGTGGGCCAGCCCCAGCATTTT	CASSEVVGQPQHF
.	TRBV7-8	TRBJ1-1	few	TGTGCCAGCTCTATCGGTGGGGGGACTGAAGCTTTCTTT	CASSIGGGTEAFF
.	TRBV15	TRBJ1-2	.	TGTGCCACCAGCAGACCGTCCGGGACTGAGCGCTACACCTTC	CATSRPSGTERYTF
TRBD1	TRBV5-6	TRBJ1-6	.	TGTGCCAGCAGCCCCCGAACAGGGGGCGGCAATTCACCCCTCCACTTT	CASSPRTGGGNSPLHF
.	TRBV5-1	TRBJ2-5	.	TGCGCCAGCAGCCCCTGGGGGGACAGCCAAGAGACCCAGTACTTC	CASSPWGDSQETQYF
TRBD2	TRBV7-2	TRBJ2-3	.	TGTGCCAGCAGCTACACCCCTCTAGCGGGGCTGGCAGATACGCAGTATTTT	CASSYTPLAGLADTQYF
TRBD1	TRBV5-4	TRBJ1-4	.	TGTGCCAGCAGCCCGGAGCCGGGACAGATTAATGAAAAACTGTTTTTT	CASSPEPGQINEKLFF
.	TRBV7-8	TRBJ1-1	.	TGTGCCAGCAGCCCGGAGGGGATGGGCATGAACACTGAAGCTTTCTTT	CASSPEGMGMNTEAFF
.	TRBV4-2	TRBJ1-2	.	TGTGCCAGCAGCTTACAGGGTTGGTATGGCTACACCTTC	CASSLQGWYGYTF
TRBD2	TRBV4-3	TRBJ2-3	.	TGCGCCAGCAGCCCCCGCGGGACTAGCGGGGGGAGCACAGATACGCAGTATTTT	CASSPRGTSGGSTDTQYF